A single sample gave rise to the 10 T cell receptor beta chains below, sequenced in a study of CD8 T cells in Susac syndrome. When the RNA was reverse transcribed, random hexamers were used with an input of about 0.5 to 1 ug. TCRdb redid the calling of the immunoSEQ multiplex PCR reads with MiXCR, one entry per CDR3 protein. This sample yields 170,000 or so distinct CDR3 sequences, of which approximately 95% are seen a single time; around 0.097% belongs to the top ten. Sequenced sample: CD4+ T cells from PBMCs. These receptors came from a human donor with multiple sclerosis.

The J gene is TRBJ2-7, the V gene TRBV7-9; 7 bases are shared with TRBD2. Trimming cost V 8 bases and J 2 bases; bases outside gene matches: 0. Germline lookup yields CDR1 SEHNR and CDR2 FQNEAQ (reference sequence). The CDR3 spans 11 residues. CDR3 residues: CASGRAYEQYF. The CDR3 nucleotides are TGTGCCAGCGGGAGGGCCTACGAGCAGTACTTC.

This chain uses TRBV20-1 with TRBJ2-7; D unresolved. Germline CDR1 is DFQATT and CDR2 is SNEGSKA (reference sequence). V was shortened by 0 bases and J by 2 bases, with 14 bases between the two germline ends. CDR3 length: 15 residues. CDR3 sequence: CSARDLRIQTYEQYF. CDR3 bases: TGCAGTGCTAGAGATTTAAGGATTCAAACCTACGAGCAGTACTTC.

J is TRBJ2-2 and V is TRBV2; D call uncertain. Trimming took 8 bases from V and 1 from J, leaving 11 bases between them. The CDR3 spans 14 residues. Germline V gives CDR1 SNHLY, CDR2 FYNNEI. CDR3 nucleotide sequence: TGTGCCAGCCGAGTAATCGTGAACACCGGGGAGCTGTTTTTT. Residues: CASRVIVNTGELFF. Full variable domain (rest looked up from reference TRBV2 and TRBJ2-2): EPEVTQTPSHQVTQMGQEVILRCVPISNHLYFYWYRQILGQKVEFLVSFYNNEISEKSEIFDDQFSVERPDGSNFTLKIRSTKLEDSAMYFCASRVIVNTGELFFGEGSRLTVL.

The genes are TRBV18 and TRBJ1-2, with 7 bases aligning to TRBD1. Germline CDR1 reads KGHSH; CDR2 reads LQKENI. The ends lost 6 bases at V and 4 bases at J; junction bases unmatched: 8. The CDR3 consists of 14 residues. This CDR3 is CASSLEGAFYGYTF. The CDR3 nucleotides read TGTGCCAGCTCCCTCGAGGGGGCCTTCTATGGCTACACCTTC.

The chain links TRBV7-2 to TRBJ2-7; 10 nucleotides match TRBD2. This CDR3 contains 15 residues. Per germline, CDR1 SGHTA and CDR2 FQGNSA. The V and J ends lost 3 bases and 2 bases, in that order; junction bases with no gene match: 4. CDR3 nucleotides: TGTGCCAGCAGCTTTGGTAGCGGGAGGACCTACGAGCAGTACTTC. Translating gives CASSFGSGRTYEQYF. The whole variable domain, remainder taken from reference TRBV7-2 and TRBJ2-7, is GAGVSQSPSNKVTEKGKDVELRCDPISGHTALYWYRQSLGQGLEFLIYFQGNSAPDKSGLPSDRFSAERTGGSVSTLTIQRTQQEDSAVYLCASSFGSGRTYEQYFGPGTRLTVT.

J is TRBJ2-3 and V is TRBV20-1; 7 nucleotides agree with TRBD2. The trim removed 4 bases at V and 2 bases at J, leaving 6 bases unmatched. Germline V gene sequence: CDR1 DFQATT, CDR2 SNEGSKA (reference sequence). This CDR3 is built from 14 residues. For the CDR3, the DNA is TGCAGTGCTACGGGGCTAGCGGCCACAGATACGCAGTATTTT. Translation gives CSATGLAATDTQYF.

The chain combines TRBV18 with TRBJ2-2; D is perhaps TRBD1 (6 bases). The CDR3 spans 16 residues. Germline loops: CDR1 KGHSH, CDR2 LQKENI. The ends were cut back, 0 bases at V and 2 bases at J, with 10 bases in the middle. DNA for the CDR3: TGTGCCAGCTCACCACCCCAGGGGCTTAACACCGGGGAGCTGTTTTTT. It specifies CASSPPQGLNTGELFF.

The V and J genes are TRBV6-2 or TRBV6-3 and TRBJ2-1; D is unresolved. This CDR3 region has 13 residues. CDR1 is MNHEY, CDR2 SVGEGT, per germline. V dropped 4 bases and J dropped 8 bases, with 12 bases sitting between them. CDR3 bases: TGTGCCAGCAGTTTAGGGCCTAATTATGAGCAGTTCTTC. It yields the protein CASSLGPNYEQFF.

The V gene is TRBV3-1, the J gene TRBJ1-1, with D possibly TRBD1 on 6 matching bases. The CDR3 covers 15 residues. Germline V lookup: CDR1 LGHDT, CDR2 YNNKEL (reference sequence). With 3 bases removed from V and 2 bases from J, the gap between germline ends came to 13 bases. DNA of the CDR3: TGTGCCAGCAGCCACCCGGCGGGACACAACACTGAAGCTTTCTTT. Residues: CASSHPAGHNTEAFF.

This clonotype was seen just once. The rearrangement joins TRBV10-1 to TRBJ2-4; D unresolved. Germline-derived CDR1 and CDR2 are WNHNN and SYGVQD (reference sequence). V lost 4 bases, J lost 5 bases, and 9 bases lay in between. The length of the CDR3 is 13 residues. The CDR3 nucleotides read TGCGCCAGCAGTGGCCCCAACGAAAACATTCAGTACTTC. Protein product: CASSGPNENIQYF.